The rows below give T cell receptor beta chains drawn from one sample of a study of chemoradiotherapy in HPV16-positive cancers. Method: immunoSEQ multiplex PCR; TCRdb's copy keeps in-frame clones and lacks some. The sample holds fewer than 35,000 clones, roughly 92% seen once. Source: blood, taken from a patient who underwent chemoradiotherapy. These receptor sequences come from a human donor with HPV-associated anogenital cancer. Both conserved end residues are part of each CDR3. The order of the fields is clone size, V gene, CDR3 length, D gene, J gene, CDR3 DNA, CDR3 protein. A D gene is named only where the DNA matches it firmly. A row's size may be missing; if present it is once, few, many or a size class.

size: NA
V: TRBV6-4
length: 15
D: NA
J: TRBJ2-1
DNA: TGTGCCAGCAGTGACTCCCTAGACACGCCAAATGAGCAGTTCTTC
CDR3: CASSDSLDTPNEQFF

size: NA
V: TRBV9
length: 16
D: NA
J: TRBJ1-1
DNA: TGTGCCAGCAGCCCATGGGGGGGCACACGGAACACTGAAGCTTTCTTT
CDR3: CASSPWGGTRNTEAFF

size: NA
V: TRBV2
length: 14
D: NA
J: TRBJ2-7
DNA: TGTGCCAGCAGTTCCCACAGGAGTCCCTACGAGCAGTACTTC
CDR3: CASSSHRSPYEQYF

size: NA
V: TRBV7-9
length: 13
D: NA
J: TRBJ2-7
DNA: TGTGCCAGCAGCCTCGGGCCGTCCTACGAGCAGTACTTC
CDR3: CASSLGPSYEQYF

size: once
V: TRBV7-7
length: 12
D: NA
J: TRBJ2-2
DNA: TGTGCTAGCAGCCCGGGTGGCCGGGAGCTGTTTTTT
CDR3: CASSPGGRELFF

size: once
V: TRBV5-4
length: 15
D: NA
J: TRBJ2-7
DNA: TGTGCCAGCAGCCATTCGACAGGCGCTGGTGACGAGCAGTACTTC
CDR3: CASSHSTGAGDEQYF

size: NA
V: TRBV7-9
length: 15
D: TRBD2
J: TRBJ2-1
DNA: TGTGCCAGCAGCTTATATTCTAGCGGGGGCAATGAGCAGTTCTTC
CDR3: CASSLYSSGGNEQFF

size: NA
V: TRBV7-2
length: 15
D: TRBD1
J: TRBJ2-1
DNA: TGTGCCAGCAGCAAACAGGGACAGGTTTACAATGAGCAGTTCTTC
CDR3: CASSKQGQVYNEQFF

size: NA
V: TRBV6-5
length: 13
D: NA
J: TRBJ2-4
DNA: TGTGCCAGCAGTTCATTAGCCAAAAACATTCAGTACTTC
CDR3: CASSSLAKNIQYF

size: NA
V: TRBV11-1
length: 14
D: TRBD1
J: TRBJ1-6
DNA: TGTGCCAGCAGCTCGACAGGGGCCGATTCACCCCTCCACTTT
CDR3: CASSSTGADSPLHF

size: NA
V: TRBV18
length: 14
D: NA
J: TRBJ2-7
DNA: TGTGCCAGCTCACCACCGAGAGGCAGGAACGAGCAGTACTTC
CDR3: CASSPPRGRNEQYF

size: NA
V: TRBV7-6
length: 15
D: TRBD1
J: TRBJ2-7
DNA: TGTGCCAGCAGCTCAAGACAGGGCCTTAGGGACGAGCAGTACTTC
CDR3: CASSSRQGLRDEQYF

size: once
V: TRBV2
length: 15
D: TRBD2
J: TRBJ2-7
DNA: TGTGCCAGCAGTAGTGGACTAGCGGGGGTTAACGAGCAGTACTTC
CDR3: CASSSGLAGVNEQYF

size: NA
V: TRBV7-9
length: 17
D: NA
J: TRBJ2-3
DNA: TGTGCCAGCAGCTTAGCAGTCTTGCTAGTAAACTGGGATACGCAGTATTTT
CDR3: CASSLAVLLVNWDTQYF

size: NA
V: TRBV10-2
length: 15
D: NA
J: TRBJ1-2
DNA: TGCGCCAGCAGTCCCCTTGCAGGGACTCGCTATGGCTACACCTTC
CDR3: CASSPLAGTRYGYTF

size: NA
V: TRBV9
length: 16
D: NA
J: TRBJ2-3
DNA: TGTGCCAGCAGCTTCCCCCGGGACCTCCGGGTAGATACGCAGTATTTT
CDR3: CASSFPRDLRVDTQYF

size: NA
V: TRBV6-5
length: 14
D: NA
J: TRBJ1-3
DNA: TGTGCCAGCAGCCGAGACAAGCCTGGAAACACCATATATTTT
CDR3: CASSRDKPGNTIYF

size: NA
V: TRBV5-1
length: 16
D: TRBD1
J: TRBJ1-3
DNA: TGCGCCAGCAGCCCGCAGGCAGGGGGCTACCAAAACACCATATATTTT
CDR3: CASSPQAGGYQNTIYF

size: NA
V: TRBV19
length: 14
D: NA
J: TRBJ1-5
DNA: TGTGCCAGTAGTATTAAGTGGAGCAATCAGCCCCAGCATTTT
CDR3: CASSIKWSNQPQHF

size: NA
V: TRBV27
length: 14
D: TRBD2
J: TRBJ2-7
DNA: TGTGCCAGCAGGGGGACTAGCGGGAGCTACGAGCAGTACTTC
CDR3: CASRGTSGSYEQYF